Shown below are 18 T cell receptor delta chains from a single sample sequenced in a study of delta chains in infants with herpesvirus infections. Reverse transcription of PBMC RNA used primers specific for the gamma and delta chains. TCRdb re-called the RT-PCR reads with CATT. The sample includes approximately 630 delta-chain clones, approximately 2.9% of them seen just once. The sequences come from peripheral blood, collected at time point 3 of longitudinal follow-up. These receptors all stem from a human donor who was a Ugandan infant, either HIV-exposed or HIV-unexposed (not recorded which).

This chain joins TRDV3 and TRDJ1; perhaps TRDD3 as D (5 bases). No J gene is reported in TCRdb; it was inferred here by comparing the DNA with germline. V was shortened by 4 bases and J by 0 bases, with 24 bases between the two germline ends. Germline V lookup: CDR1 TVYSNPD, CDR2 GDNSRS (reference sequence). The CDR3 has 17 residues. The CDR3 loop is CASTLGTGVQNTDKLIF. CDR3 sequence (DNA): TGTGCCTCCACACTCGGAACTGGTGTCCAAAACACCGATAAACTCATCTTT.

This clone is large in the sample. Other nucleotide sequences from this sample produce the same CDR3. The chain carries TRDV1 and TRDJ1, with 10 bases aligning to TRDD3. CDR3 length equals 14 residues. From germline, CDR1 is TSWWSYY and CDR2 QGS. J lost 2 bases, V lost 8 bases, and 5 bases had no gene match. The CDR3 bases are TGTGCTCTTCTTGGGGGATACCGTACCGATAAACTCATCTTT. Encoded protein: CALLGGYRTDKLIF.

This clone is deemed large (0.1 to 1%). The CDR3 region has the DNA TGTGCTCTTGGGGAACCGATACGACCTCAATACCGAACCCGGTGGGCTAAACTCATCTTT. Translated: CALGEPIRPQYRTRWAKLIF. The chain combines TRDV1 with TRDJ1; TRDD3 might be the D (6 bases). The CDR3 has 20 residues. Deletions cut 1 base from V and 7 bases from J, with 31 bases between. Germline-derived CDR1 and CDR2 are TSWWSYY and QGS.

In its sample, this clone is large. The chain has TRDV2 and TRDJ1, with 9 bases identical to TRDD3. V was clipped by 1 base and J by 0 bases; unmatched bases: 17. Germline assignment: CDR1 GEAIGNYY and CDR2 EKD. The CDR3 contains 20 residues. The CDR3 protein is CACDTCTGGPACTNTDKLIF. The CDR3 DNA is TGTGCCTGTGACACGTGTACTGGGGGACCTGCATGTACAAACACCGATAAACTCATCTTT.

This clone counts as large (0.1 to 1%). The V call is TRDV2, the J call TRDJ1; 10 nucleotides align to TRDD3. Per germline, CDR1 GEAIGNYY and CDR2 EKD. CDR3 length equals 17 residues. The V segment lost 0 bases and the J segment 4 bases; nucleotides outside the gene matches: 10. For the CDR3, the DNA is TGTGCCTGTGACACCGGATCTGGGGGATATTGGAGCGATAAACTCATCTTT. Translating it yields CACDTGSGGYWSDKLIF.

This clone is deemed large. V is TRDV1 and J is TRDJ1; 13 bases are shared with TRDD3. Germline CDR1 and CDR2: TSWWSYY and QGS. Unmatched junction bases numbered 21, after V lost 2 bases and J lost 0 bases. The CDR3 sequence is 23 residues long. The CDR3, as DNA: TGTGCTCTTGGGGAAAATCCTCCAACACGGTGTACTGGGGGATACGCAGACACCGATAAACTCATCTTT. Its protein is CALGENPPTRCTGGYADTDKLIF.

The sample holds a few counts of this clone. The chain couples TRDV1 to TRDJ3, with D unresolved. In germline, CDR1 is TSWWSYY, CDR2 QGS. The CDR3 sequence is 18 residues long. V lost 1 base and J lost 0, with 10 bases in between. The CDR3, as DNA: TGTGCTCTTGGGGAACGTCGCGAATTCTCCTGGGACACCCGACAGATGTTTTTC. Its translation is CALGERREFSWDTRQMFF.

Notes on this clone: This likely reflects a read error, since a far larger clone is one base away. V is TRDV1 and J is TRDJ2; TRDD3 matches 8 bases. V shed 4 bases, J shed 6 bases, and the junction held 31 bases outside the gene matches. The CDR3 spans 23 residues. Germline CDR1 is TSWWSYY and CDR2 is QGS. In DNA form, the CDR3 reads TGTGCTCTTGGGGTCCCAATTCTCGGGGGTGGGGATACTTTGGGAAGCCTCCCAGCACAACTCTTCTTT. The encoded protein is CALGVPILGGGDTLGSLPAQLFF.

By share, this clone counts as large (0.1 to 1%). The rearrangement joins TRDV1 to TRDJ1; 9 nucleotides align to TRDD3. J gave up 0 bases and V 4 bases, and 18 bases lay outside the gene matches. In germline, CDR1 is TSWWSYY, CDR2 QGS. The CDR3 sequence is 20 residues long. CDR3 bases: TGTGCTCTTGGGGTCCTAATCTTCCCCTGGGGGATTCCGTACACCGATAAACTCATCTTT. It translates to CALGVLIFPWGIPYTDKLIF.

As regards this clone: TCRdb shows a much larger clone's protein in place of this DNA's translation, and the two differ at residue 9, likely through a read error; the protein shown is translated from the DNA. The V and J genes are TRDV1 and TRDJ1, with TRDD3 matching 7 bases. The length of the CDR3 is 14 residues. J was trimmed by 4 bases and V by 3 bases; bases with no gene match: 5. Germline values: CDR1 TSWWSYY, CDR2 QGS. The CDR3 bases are TGTGCTCTTGGGGAGGCAGGATACGACGATAAACTCATCTTT. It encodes CALGEAGYDDKLIF.

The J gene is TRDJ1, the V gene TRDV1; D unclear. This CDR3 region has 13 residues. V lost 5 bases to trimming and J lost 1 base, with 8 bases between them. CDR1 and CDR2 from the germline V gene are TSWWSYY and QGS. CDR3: CALGPPSTDKLIF. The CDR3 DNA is TGTGCTCTTGGGCCCCCCTCCACCGATAAACTCATCTTT.

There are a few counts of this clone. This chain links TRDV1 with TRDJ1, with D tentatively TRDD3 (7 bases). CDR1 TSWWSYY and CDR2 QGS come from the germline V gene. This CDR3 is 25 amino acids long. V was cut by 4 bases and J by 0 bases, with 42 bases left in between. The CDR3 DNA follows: TGTGCTCTTGGGGGGGCCCTGATTCCTTCCCCGTGGGGGGGATGCGACCCCCTCTACACCGATAAACTCATCTTT. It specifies CALGGALIPSPWGGCDPLYTDKLIF.

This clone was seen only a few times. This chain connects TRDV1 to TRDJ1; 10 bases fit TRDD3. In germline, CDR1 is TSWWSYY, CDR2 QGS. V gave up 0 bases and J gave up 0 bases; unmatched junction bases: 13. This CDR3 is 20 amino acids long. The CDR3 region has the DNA TGTGCTCTTGGGGAACTGTACCGTACTGGGGGATTGACGCACACCGATAAACTCATCTTT. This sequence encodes CALGELYRTGGLTHTDKLIF.

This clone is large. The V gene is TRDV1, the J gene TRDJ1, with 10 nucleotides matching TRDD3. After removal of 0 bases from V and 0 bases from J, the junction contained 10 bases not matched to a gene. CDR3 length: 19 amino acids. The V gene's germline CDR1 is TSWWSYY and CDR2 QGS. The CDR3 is CALGELAVDTGGYTDKLIF. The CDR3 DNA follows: TGTGCTCTTGGGGAACTGGCGGTCGATACTGGGGGATACACCGATAAACTCATCTTT.

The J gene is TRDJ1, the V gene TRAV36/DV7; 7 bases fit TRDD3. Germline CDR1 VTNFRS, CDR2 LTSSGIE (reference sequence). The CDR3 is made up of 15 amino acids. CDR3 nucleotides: TGTGCCCCTGATTCGGTCTCTGGGGGGCCCGATAAACTCATCTTT. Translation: CAPDSVSGGPDKLIF.

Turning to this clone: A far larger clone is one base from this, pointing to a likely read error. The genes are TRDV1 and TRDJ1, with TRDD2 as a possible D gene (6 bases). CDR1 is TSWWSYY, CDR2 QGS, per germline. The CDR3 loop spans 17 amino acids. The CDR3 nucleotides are TGTGCTCTTGGGGAAGAAAAACCTTCCCTGTACACCGATAAACCCATCTTT. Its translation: CALGEEKPSLYTDKPIF.

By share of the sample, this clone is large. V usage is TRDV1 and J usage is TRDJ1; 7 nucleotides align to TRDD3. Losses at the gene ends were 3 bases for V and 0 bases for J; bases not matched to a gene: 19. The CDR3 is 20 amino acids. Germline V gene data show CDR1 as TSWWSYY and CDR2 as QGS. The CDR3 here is CALGDSIYDPWGSYTDKLIF. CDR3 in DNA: TGTGCTCTTGGGGACTCCATCTATGACCCCTGGGGGTCGTACACCGATAAACTCATCTTT.

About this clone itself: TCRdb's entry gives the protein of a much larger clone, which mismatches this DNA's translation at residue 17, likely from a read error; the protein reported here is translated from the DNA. CDR3 in amino acids: CALGGCRTYGPLWGIRRDTDKLIF. CDR3 nucleotides: TGTGCTCTTGGGGGCTGTAGAACCTACGGTCCCCTTTGGGGGATACGCCGGGACACCGATAAACTCATCTTT. The chain carries TRDV1 and TRDJ1, with 11 bases identical to TRDD3. This CDR3 has 24 residues. The germline gives CDR1 TSWWSYY, CDR2 QGS. V lost 4 bases to trimming and J lost 0 bases; unmatched junction nucleotides: 28.